This T cell receptor beta chain was recorded in a study of T-cell memory formation after mild COVID-19. About the research overall: TCR clusters showed largely donor specificity.

V lost 8 bases and J lost 0, with 8 bases in between. Germline V lookup: CDR1 SQVTM, CDR2 ANQGSEA. The CDR3 contains 12 residues. 5'RACE with constant-segment primers yielded barcoded, UMI-tagged TCR alpha and TCR beta cDNA libraries. Using its own MiXCR run on the 5' RACE reads, TCRdb lists one record per CDR3 protein. The sample contains fewer than 350,000 distinct CDR3 sequences, around 15% of which appear only once. In the case of this clonotype: What it binds is unknown.

Study-wide findings and caveats: The SARS-CoV-2 specificity of second-wave clones reaching peak at day 37 remained unverified. Mostly located in CM and EM were contracting CD4+ clones, with contracting CD8+ clones located in EMRA.

Sequencing used PBMCs or a T cell subset sorted from them (not recorded which). This TCR came from a man aged 18-30 years who had mild COVID-19 (a few samples of this study predate the infection). Cell type and time point are not known. This sequence joins TRBV29-1 and TRBJ2-4; no definite D call. CDR3 sequence: CSSVGAKNIQYF. The DNA of the CDR3 is TGCAGCTCCGTAGGAGCCAAAAACATTCAGTACTTC.